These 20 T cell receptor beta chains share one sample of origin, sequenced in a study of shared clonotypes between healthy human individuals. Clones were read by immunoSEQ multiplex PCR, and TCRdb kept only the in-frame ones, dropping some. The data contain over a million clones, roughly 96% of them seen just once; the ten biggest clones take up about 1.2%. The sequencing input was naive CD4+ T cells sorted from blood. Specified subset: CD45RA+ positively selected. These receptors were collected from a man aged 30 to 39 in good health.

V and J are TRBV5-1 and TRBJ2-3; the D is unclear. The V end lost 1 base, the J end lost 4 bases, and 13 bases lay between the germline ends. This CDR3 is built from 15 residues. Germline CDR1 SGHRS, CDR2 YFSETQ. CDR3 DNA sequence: TGCGCCAGCAGCTTGAAGGGTAGCTTTGCAGATACGCAGTATTTT. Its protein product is CASSLKGSFADTQYF.

In DNA, the CDR3 is TGCGCCAGCAGGGACTCGGGACAGAGCCTCTACGAGCAGTACTTC. This gives the protein CASRDSGQSLYEQYF. The V gene is TRBV10-2, the J gene TRBJ2-7, with 7 bases matching TRBD1. J gave up 3 bases and V 6 bases, and 11 bases lay outside the gene matches. This CDR3 spans 15 amino acids. Germline V gene sequence: CDR1 WSHSY, CDR2 SAAADI.

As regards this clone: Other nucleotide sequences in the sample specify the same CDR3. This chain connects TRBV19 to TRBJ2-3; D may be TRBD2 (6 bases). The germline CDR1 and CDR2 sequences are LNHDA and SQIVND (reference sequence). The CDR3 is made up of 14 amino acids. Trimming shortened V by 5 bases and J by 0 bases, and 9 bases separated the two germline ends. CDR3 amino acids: CASSPSGSTDTQYF. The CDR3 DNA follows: TGTGCCAGTAGTCCCAGCGGGAGCACAGATACGCAGTATTTT.

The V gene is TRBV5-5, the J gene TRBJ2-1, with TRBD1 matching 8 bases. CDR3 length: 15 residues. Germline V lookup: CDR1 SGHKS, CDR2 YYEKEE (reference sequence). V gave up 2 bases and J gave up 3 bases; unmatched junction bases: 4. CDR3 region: CASSFGGTGYNEQFF. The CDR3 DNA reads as TGTGCCAGCAGCTTCGGCGGGACAGGCTACAATGAGCAGTTCTTC.

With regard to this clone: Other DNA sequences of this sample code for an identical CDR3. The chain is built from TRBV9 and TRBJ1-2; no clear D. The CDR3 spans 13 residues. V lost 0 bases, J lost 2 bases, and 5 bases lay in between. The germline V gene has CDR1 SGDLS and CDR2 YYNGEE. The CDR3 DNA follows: TGTGCCAGCAGCGTAGAGGGCAACTATGGCTACACCTTC. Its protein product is CASSVEGNYGYTF.

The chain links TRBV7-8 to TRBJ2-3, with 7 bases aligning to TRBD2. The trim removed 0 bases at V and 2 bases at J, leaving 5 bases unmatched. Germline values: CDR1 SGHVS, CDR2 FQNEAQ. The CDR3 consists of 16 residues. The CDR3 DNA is TGTGCCAGCAGCTTAGCGTTTCTAGCGGTCACAGATACGCAGTATTTT. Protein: CASSLAFLAVTDTQYF.

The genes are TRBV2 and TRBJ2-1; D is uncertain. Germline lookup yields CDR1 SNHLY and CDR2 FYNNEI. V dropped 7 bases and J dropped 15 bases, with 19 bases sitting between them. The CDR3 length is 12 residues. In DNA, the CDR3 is TGTGCCAGCATGGTAATGGGCCCGTTAGGGTTCTTC. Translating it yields CASMVMGPLGFF.

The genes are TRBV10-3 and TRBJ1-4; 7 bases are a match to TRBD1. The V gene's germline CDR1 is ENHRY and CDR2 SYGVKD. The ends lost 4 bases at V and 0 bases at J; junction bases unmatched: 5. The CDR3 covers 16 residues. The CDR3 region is CAISVDRVSTNEKLFF. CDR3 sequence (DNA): TGTGCCATCAGTGTAGACAGGGTCTCAACTAATGAAAAACTGTTTTTT.

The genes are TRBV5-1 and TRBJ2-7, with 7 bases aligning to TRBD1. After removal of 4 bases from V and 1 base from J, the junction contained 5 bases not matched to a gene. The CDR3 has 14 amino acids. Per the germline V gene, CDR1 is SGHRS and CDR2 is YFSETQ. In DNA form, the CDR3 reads TGCGCCAGCAGCAACGGACAGGTGTCCTACGAGCAGTACTTC. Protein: CASSNGQVSYEQYF.

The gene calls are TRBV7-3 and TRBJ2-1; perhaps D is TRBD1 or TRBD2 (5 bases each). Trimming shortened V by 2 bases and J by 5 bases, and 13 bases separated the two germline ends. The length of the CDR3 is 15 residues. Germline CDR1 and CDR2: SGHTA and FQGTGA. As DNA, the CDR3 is TGTGCCAGCAGCTTAGACGGGACGATGAACAATGAGCAGTTCTTC. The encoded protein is CASSLDGTMNNEQFF.

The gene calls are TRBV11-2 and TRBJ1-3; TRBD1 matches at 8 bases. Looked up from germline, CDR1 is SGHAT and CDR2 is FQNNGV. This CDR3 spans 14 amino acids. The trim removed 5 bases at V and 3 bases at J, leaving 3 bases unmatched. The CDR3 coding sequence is TGTGCCAGCAGCGCTGGGACAGGTGGAAACACCATATATTTT. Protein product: CASSAGTGGNTIYF.

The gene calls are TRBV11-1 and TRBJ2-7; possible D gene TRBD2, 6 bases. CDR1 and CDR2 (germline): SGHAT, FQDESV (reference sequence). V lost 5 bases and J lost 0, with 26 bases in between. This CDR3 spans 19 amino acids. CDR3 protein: CASSGPTGLAPRSSYEQYF. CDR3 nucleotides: TGTGCCAGCAGCGGGCCCACGGGACTCGCCCCCCGAAGCTCCTACGAGCAGTACTTC.

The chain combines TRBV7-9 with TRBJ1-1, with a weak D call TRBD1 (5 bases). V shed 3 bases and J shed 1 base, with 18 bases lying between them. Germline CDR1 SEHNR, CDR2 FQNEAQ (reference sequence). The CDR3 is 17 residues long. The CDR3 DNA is TGTGCCAGCAGCTTCCGCCGGGCGGGGGTGGAGAACACTGAAGCTTTCTTT. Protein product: CASSFRRAGVENTEAFF.

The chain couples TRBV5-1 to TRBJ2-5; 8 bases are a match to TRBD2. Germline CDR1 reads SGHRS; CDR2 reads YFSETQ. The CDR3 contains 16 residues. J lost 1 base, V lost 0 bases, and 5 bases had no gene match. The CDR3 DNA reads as TGCGCCAGCAGCTTGGAGGGCGCGGGAGGCCAAGAGACCCAGTACTTC. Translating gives CASSLEGAGGQETQYF.

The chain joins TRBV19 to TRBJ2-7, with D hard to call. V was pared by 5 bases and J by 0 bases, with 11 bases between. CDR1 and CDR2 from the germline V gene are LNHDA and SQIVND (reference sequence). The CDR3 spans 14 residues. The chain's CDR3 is CASSGKEFSYEQYF. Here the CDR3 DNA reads TGTGCCAGTAGTGGGAAAGAATTCTCCTACGAGCAGTACTTC.

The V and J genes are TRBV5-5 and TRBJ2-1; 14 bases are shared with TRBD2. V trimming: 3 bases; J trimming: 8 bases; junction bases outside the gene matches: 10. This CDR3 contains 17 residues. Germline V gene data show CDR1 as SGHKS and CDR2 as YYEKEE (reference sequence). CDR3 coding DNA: TGTGCCAGCAGCTCTCGCCGGACTAGCGGGAGGATAGATGAGCAGTTCTTC. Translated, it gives CASSSRRTSGRIDEQFF.

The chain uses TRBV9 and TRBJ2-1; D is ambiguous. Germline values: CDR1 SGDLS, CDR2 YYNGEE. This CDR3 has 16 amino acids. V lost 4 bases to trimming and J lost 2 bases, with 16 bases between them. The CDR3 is CASSHSRGETYNEQFF. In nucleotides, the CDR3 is TGTGCCAGCAGCCACTCACGCGGAGAGACCTACAATGAGCAGTTCTTC. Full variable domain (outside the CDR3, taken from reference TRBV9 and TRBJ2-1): DSGVTQTPKHLITATGQRVTLRCSPRSGDLSVYWYQQSLDQGLQFLIQYYNGEERAKGNILERFSAQQFPDLHSELNLSSLELGDSALYFCASSHSRGETYNEQFFGPGTRLTVL.

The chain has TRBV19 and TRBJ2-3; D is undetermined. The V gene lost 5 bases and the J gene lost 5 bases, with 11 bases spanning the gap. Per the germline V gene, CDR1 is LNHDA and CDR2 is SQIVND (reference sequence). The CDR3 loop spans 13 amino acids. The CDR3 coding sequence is TGTGCCAGTAGTTTCCAGTCCGAAGATACGCAGTATTTT. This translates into CASSFQSEDTQYF. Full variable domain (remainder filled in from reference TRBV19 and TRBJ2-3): DGGITQSPKYLFRKEGQNVTLSCEQNLNHDAMYWYRQDPGQGLRLIYYSQIVNDFQKGDIAEGYSVSREKKESFPLTVTSAQKNPTAFYLCASSFQSEDTQYFGPGTRLTVL.

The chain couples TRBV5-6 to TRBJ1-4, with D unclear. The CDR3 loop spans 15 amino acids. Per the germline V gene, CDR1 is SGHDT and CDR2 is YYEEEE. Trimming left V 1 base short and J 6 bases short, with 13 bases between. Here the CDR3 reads CASSLSVRRDEKLFF. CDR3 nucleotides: TGTGCCAGCAGCTTGTCGGTGAGGAGAGATGAAAAACTGTTTTTT.

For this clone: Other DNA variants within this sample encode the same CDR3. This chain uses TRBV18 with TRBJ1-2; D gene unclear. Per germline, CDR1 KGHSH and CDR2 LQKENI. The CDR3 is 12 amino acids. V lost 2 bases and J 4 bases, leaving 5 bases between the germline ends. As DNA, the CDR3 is TGTGCCAGCTCACCATCCGGCTATGGCTACACCTTC. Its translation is CASSPSGYGYTF.